The 18 T cell receptor beta chains below all came from one sample that was sequenced in a study of T cell changes during pregnancy in multiple sclerosis (dated by TCRdb to the late 2010s). Library construction relied on the immunoSEQ multiplex PCR assay. The table was pulled from immuneACCESS by TCRdb, which kept in-frame rearrangements only. Such tables lose some clones; where checked, under half of the loss comes from unresolved V genes, and the rest has no known cause. The sample includes about 44,000 clones, with 95% to 97% observed a single time. The ten most abundant clones make up 0.89% of the sample. The material was peripheral blood, obtained in the second trimester of pregnancy. The receptors here all came from a female donor with multiple sclerosis, enrolled in a pregnancy study.

In its sample, this clone was seen once. Here the CDR3 reads CASSFQGRGTGELFF. The DNA of the CDR3 is TGTGCCAGTAGTTTTCAAGGAAGGGGGACCGGGGAGCTGTTTTTT. The chain links TRBV19 to TRBJ2-2, with D perhaps TRBD1 (6 bases). The germline CDR1 and CDR2 sequences are LNHDA and SQIVND (reference sequence). This CDR3 region has 15 residues. Trimming cost V 5 bases and J 5 bases, with 15 bases left between them.

V usage is TRBV28 and J usage is TRBJ2-7, with 9 bases lining up with TRBD2. There are 15 residues in the CDR3. V lost 2 bases to trimming and J lost 4 bases; unmatched junction nucleotides: 6. Germline CDR1 and CDR2: MDHEN and SYDVKM. In DNA form, the CDR3 reads TGTGCCAGCAGTTTACCCGGGACTAGCTTGTACGAGCAGTACTTC. This gives the protein CASSLPGTSLYEQYF. The full variable domain, with the rest looked up from reference TRBV28 and TRBJ2-7, is DVKVTQSSRYLVKRTGEKVFLECVQDMDHENMFWYRQDPGLGLRLIYFSYDVKMKEKGDIPEGYSVSREKKERFSLILESASTNQTSMYLCASSLPGTSLYEQYFGPGTRLTVT.

This clone has only one observation. The chain links TRBV7-9 to TRBJ2-7, with 9 bases fitting TRBD1. CDR1 SEHNR and CDR2 FQNEAQ come from the germline V gene (reference sequence). V shed 6 bases, J shed 2 bases, and the junction held 14 bases outside the gene matches. There are 17 residues in the CDR3. DNA for the CDR3: TGTGCCAGCAGTCTTTCCGCCGGGACAGGGAGCGCCTACGAGCAGTACTTC. Protein sequence: CASSLSAGTGSAYEQYF.

This rearrangement joins TRBV6-6 to TRBJ1-5, with 9 bases fitting TRBD1. The V gene's germline CDR1 is MNHNY and CDR2 SVGAGI (reference sequence). This CDR3 has 15 amino acids. The junction had 5 bases not matched to a gene; V was cut back by 6 bases and J by 2 bases. The CDR3 reads CASRRQGDGNQPQHF. The CDR3 coding sequence is TGTGCCAGCAGGAGACAGGGGGATGGCAATCAGCCCCAGCATTTT.

V and J are TRBV4-1 and TRBJ2-7; TRBD1 matches at 7 bases. Germline V gene data show CDR1 as MGHRA and CDR2 as YSYEKL. The CDR3 is 15 amino acids. V trimming: 4 bases; J trimming: 2 bases; junction bases outside the gene matches: 8. The CDR3: CASSPQTGNPYEQYF. In nucleotides, the CDR3 is TGCGCCAGCAGCCCTCAGACAGGGAACCCCTACGAGCAGTACTTC.

The chain uses TRBV5-4 and TRBJ2-1, with TRBD2 matching over 10 bases. Germline V lookup: CDR1 SGHNT, CDR2 YYREEE (reference sequence). V shed 4 bases, J shed 7 bases, and the junction held 11 bases outside the gene matches. CDR3 length: 16 residues. CDR3 DNA sequence: TGTGCCAGCAGCCCCGGGGGGGGTAGCGGGAGGAATGAGCAGTTCTTC. Translating it yields CASSPGGGSGRNEQFF.

The chain employs TRBV27 and TRBJ1-4; tentative D call: TRBD1 (5 bases). Germline V lookup: CDR1 MNHEY, CDR2 SMNVEV (reference sequence). There are 16 residues in the CDR3. V lost 4 bases, J lost 8 bases, and 20 bases lay in between. CDR3: CASSSSRRRGGEKLFF. The CDR3 DNA reads as TGTGCCAGCAGTTCAAGCCGCCGTCGGGGGGGAGAAAAACTGTTTTTT.

V gene TRBV7-6 combines with J gene TRBJ1-3; TRBD1 matches at 11 bases. Unmatched junction bases numbered 5, after V lost 3 bases and J lost 4 bases. Per the germline V gene, CDR1 is SGHVS and CDR2 is FNYEAQ. CDR3 size: 16 residues. The CDR3 nucleotides are TGTGCCAGCAGCTTTGGACAGGGGGCTTCGGGAAACACCATATATTTT. Protein: CASSFGQGASGNTIYF.

The genes are TRBV28 and TRBJ2-2, with 7 positions matching TRBD1. V trimming: 7 bases; J trimming: 4 bases; junction bases outside the gene matches: 9. Germline CDR1 and CDR2: MDHEN and SYDVKM. CDR3 size: 15 residues. The CDR3 loop is CASTVTGAATGELFF. The CDR3 DNA is TGTGCCAGCACTGTAACAGGGGCGGCCACCGGGGAGCTGTTTTTT.

V gene TRBV4-1 combines with J gene TRBJ2-3, with 12 nucleotides matching TRBD2. This CDR3 spans 15 amino acids. Germline CDR1 reads MGHRA; CDR2 reads YSYEKL. V shed 3 bases, J shed 6 bases, and the junction held 4 bases outside the gene matches. In DNA form, the CDR3 reads TGCGCCAGCAGCCAGACTAGCGGGAGTAAGGATACGCAGTATTTT. Protein product: CASSQTSGSKDTQYF.

The chain couples TRBV15 to TRBJ2-7; 9 bases are shared with TRBD1. J was trimmed by 2 bases and V by 2 bases; bases with no gene match: 7. There are 16 residues in the CDR3. Germline values: CDR1 LNHNV, CDR2 YYDKDF (reference sequence). CDR3 coding DNA: TGTGCCACCAGCAGACCCGGGACAGGGCAACCCTACGAGCAGTACTTC. This translates into CATSRPGTGQPYEQYF.

The CDR3 DNA follows: TGCAGCGTGTTGGGCTGGGACACTGAAGCTTTCTTT. Translation gives CSVLGWDTEAFF. The gene calls are TRBV29-1 and TRBJ1-1; no clear D. Germline V gene data show CDR1 as SQVTM and CDR2 as ANQGSEA. V lost 6 bases, J lost 3 bases, and 11 bases lay in between. The CDR3 has 12 residues.

The chain uses TRBV5-1 and TRBJ1-1; maybe TRBD1 (5 bases). The CDR3 has 14 residues. The V and J ends lost 3 bases and 5 bases respectively, with 14 bases between them. CDR1 SGHRS and CDR2 YFSETQ come from the germline V gene. The CDR3 sequence is CASSSPGGDTEAFF. Written as DNA, the CDR3 is TGCGCCAGCAGCTCCCCGGGGGGTGATACTGAAGCTTTCTTT.

The chain employs TRBV5-1 and TRBJ2-7; D might be TRBD2 (6 bases). The CDR3 contains 16 residues. The V gene's germline CDR1 is SGHRS and CDR2 YFSETQ. V lost 4 bases and J 4 bases, leaving 21 bases between the germline ends. The CDR3 sequence is CASSPARGSLPYEQYF. For the CDR3, the DNA is TGCGCCAGCAGCCCGGCGCGGGGTAGTTTACCTTACGAGCAGTACTTC.

The chain employs TRBV4-1 and TRBJ2-2, with 12 bases lining up with TRBD2. The CDR3 is made up of 16 amino acids. Germline values: CDR1 MGHRA, CDR2 YSYEKL. V shed 3 bases, J shed 6 bases, and the junction held 5 bases outside the gene matches. The chain's CDR3 is CASSQSSGGASGELFF. CDR3 DNA sequence: TGCGCCAGCAGCCAGTCTAGCGGGGGGGCGTCCGGGGAGCTGTTTTTT.

This clone came up a few times. The V call is TRBV7-2, the J call TRBJ2-7; TRBD2 matches at 12 bases. The CDR3 is made up of 15 amino acids. V was clipped by 5 bases and J by 5 bases; unmatched bases: 7. The V gene's germline CDR1 is SGHTA and CDR2 FQGNSA. The CDR3 sequence: CASSRLAGAINEQYF. The DNA of the CDR3 is TGTGCCAGCAGCCGACTAGCGGGAGCGATAAACGAGCAGTACTTC. The whole variable domain, filled in from reference TRBV7-2 and TRBJ2-7, reads GAGVSQSPSNKVTEKGKDVELRCDPISGHTALYWYRQSLGQGLEFLIYFQGNSAPDKSGLPSDRFSAERTGGSVSTLTIQRTQQEDSAVYLCASSRLAGAINEQYFGPGTRLTVT.

The chain combines TRBV18 with TRBJ1-1; TRBD1 agrees at 7 bases. Germline-derived CDR1 and CDR2 are KGHSH and LQKENI. Trimming at V came to 6 bases and at J to 1 base, leaving 5 bases not matched to a gene. The CDR3 runs 14 residues. Written as DNA, the CDR3 is TGTGCCAGCTCGGCCGGGGACAGGAACACTGAAGCTTTCTTT. Encoded protein: CASSAGDRNTEAFF.

The CDR3 protein is CASSPGQVNLALYGYTF. CDR3 in DNA: TGTGCCAGCTCACCGGGACAGGTTAATCTAGCACTCTATGGCTACACCTTC. The J gene is TRBJ1-2, the V gene TRBV18; 8 nucleotides agree with TRBD1. Germline loops: CDR1 KGHSH, CDR2 LQKENI. This CDR3 has 17 amino acids. The V segment lost 3 bases and the J segment 4 bases; nucleotides outside the gene matches: 13.